Listed below are T cell receptor beta chains from one sample, sequenced in a study of blood T cell repertoires in COVID-19. TCRdb keeps only in-frame clones here, not all; method: immunoSEQ multiplex PCR. The sample includes 350,000 to 500,000 clones, around nine tenths of them seen just once. The sequenced material came from PBMCs or T cells enriched from blood (not recorded which). These receptor sequences come from a woman in her late teens or twenties who had been exposed to COVID-19. Both conserved end residues are part of each CDR3. D genes are given only for firm matches. Not every row has a clone size; where given, it reads once, few, many or a size class.

cdr3_nt cdr3_aa v_call clone_size d_call j_call
TGTGCCAGCAGTTCCGGACAGAACTTCATTGGGCCCCTCCACTTT CASSSGQNFIGPLHF TRBV28 NA NA TRBJ1-6
TGTGCCAGCAGCCAAGCCCCACCCGGGACACTGAACACTGAAGCTTTCTTT CASSQAPPGTLNTEAFF TRBV3-1/TRBV3-2 NA NA TRBJ1-1
TGTGCCAGCAGCTTAGGAGTCGGCGGCCGAAGCTACGAGCAGTACTTC CASSLGVGGRSYEQYF TRBV7-2 NA NA TRBJ2-7
TGTGCCAGCAGTTACGGGACAGGGGACGAAAAACTGTTTTTT CASSYGTGDEKLFF TRBV6-5 NA TRBD1 TRBJ1-4
TGTGCCAGCAGCGTAGGGCCCGAACCCGGACAAAACTATGGCTACACCTTC CASSVGPEPGQNYGYTF TRBV9 NA NA TRBJ1-2
TGTGCCAGCTCACCTGGACAGGGGTCTCCCAACTATGGCTACACCTTC CASSPGQGSPNYGYTF TRBV18 NA TRBD1 TRBJ1-2
TGTGCCAGCAGCGGTAGCGGGGGGCTCACAGATACGCAGTATTTT CASSGSGGLTDTQYF TRBV6-2/TRBV6-3 NA TRBD2 TRBJ2-3
TGCGCCAGCAGCAACCAGCGCGATGAGCAGTTCTTC CASSNQRDEQFF TRBV4-1 few NA TRBJ2-1
TGCGCCAGCAGCCAAGATCGTTGGGGGACAGAAGAGACCCAGTACTTC CASSQDRWGTEETQYF TRBV4-3 once TRBD1 TRBJ2-5
TGTGCCAGCAGTTACGCGCGGGGAGGAGGGTATGGCTACACCTTC CASSYARGGGYGYTF TRBV6-5 NA NA TRBJ1-2
TGTGCCAGCAGCGTCCATAGCGGGGGGGTGGTGGGTGAGCAGTTCTTC CASSVHSGGVVGEQFF TRBV9 once TRBD2 TRBJ2-1
TGTGCCAGCAGTCGAAGACTAGCGGGAGATTGGAGCGGGGAGCTGTTTTTT CASSRRLAGDWSGELFF TRBV2 NA TRBD2 TRBJ2-2
TGTGCCAGTAGTATATGGGGAGCGGGGGGGCCCAATGAGCAGTTCTTC CASSIWGAGGPNEQFF TRBV19 NA TRBD2 TRBJ2-1
TGTGCCAGCAGTTTATGGGGACAGGAGTTTCATGAGCAGTTCTTC CASSLWGQEFHEQFF TRBV27 once TRBD1 TRBJ2-1
TGTGCCAGCAGCTCACCGACAGGGGGGAATGGCTACACCTTC CASSSPTGGNGYTF TRBV28 NA TRBD1 TRBJ1-2
TGTGCCAGCAGTCTAGCGGCGTCACAAAGGGGGTTCTTC CASSLAASQRGFF TRBV28 NA TRBD2 TRBJ2-1
TGTGCCAGCAGTCCCCTAGTTCCGAACACTGAAGCTTTCTTT CASSPLVPNTEAFF TRBV28 NA NA TRBJ1-1
TGTGCCAGCAGCTTAGGAACTAGCGGCAGTTCCTACGAGCAGTACTTC CASSLGTSGSSYEQYF TRBV7-8 NA TRBD2 TRBJ2-7
TGTGCCAGCAGCTATGGCCCGGGGGTACGGGAGCAGTTCTTC CASSYGPGVREQFF TRBV7-9 NA NA TRBJ2-1
TGTGCCAGTAGTAGATCGACAGGGTGGGACACTGAAGCTTTCTTT CASSRSTGWDTEAFF TRBV19 once TRBD1 TRBJ1-1
TGTGCCACCAGTGAAGCGCCGACAGGCCACAATGAGCAGTTCTTC CATSEAPTGHNEQFF TRBV24-1 NA NA TRBJ2-1
TGCGCCAGCAGCCAAGCCACGGGACAGCCCCAGCATTTT CASSQATGQPQHF TRBV4-1 NA NA TRBJ1-5
TGTGCCAGCAGCCAAGATCCTTTTGGTCCAGACAGGGCCTACGAGCAGTACTTC CASSQDPFGPDRAYEQYF TRBV4-2 once TRBD1 TRBJ2-7
TGTGCCAGCAGTTTCCAACAGGGGGCGGGAGGTAATGAGCAGTTCTTC CASSFQQGAGGNEQFF TRBV6-5 NA NA TRBJ2-1
TGTGCCAGCAGTGAAAGCCGGGGAGGCAGTCGCTCCTACGAGCAGTACTTC CASSESRGGSRSYEQYF TRBV2 NA NA TRBJ2-7
TGTGCCAGCAGTCGCAACAGGGAAGCTAACTATGGCTACACCTTC CASSRNREANYGYTF TRBV28 few NA TRBJ1-2
TGTGCCAGCAGTTTGGGGAGGTCTGAAGCTTTCTTT CASSLGRSEAFF TRBV12-3/TRBV12-4 NA NA TRBJ1-1
TGTGCCAGCAGGCACCCCGGGACAGGGAAGGAAAAACTGTTTTTT CASRHPGTGKEKLFF TRBV2 NA TRBD1 TRBJ1-4
TGCGCCAGCAGCCAGGCGGGACGGTCGAACACCGGGGAGCTGTTTTTT CASSQAGRSNTGELFF TRBV5-1 NA NA TRBJ2-2
TGTGCCAGCAGTGAGCAGGGAAGGGTGAACACTGAAGCTTTCTTT CASSEQGRVNTEAFF TRBV25-1 NA NA TRBJ1-1
TGCGCCAGCAGCCAGGACAGTCAGCAGTTCTTC CASSQDSQQFF TRBV4-1 once NA TRBJ2-1
TGTGCCAGCAGTGAGGGGGGACAGCCCATCTTCTTTGGCTACACCTTC CASSEGGQPIFFGYTF TRBV2 NA TRBD1 TRBJ1-2
TGCGCCAGCAGCCAAGATTCTAGAAAGGGAGCGGGCTACGAGCAGTACTTC CASSQDSRKGAGYEQYF TRBV4-1 NA NA TRBJ2-7
TGTGCCAGCAGCGCCAACAGATTGGGGAACACTGAAGCTTTCTTT CASSANRLGNTEAFF TRBV7-9 NA NA TRBJ1-1
TGTGCCAGCAGTCAGAAAGCGGGACGGGGGGCTAATAAAAAACTGTTTTTT CASSQKAGRGANKKLFF TRBV27 NA NA TRBJ1-4
TGTGCCAGCAGCGACTCCCAGGGGGCACCGAACTATGGCTACACCTTC CASSDSQGAPNYGYTF TRBV9 NA TRBD1 TRBJ1-2
TGCGCCAGCAGCTTGCCGCCGGTTAGCACAGATACGCAGTATTTT CASSLPPVSTDTQYF TRBV5-1 once NA TRBJ2-3
TGTGCCAGCGACAGGGCTAACTATGGCTACACCTTC CASDRANYGYTF TRBV5-6 NA TRBD1 TRBJ1-2
TGTGCCAGCAGCTTATCCACCCAGGATACCCTCACAGATACGCAGTATTTT CASSLSTQDTLTDTQYF TRBV7-6 NA NA TRBJ2-3
TGTGCCATCAGTGGTAGGGGGGGCTCAGGGAATGAGCAGTTCTTC CAISGRGGSGNEQFF TRBV10-3 few NA TRBJ2-1
TGCAGTGCTAGCGGGACAGAGAAGCAGTTCTTC CSASGTEKQFF TRBV20-1 once TRBD1 TRBJ2-1
TGTGCCAGCAGCCGCCGTGGGTCGACTAGCGGCCAAGAGACCCAGTACTTC CASSRRGSTSGQETQYF TRBV3-1/TRBV3-2 NA TRBD2 TRBJ2-5
TGTGCCAGCAGCTTGGACCTAGGGAGGTTACGGGTGAACACTGAAGCTTTCTTT CASSLDLGRLRVNTEAFF TRBV5-6 NA NA TRBJ1-1
TGTGCCAGCAGCTTATATAGCTCCTACAATGAGCAGTTCTTC CASSLYSSYNEQFF TRBV11-2 NA NA TRBJ2-1
TGTGCCAGCAGTTTGGGACAGGGTGGCTACGAGCAGTACTTC CASSLGQGGYEQYF TRBV27 NA TRBD1 TRBJ2-7
TGTGCCAGCAGTCCGCCACAGGGGATCACTGAAGCTTTCTTT CASSPPQGITEAFF TRBV28 NA TRBD1 TRBJ1-1
TGTGCCAGCCAAAAGGGACAGGGGGCCTACGAGCAGTACTTC CASQKGQGAYEQYF TRBV19 NA TRBD1 TRBJ2-7
TGTGCCACCAGCAGATTGACTGCACCCGGGACTACTGCGCGTACGCAGTATTTT CATSRLTAPGTTARTQYF TRBV15 NA TRBD2 TRBJ2-3
TGTGCCAGCAGCCAACGATCAGCAGGGGGGGAGACCCAGTACTTC CASSQRSAGGETQYF TRBV3-1/TRBV3-2 NA NA TRBJ2-5